This TCR beta chain comes out of a study of T cell changes during pregnancy in multiple sclerosis. V dropped 2 bases and J dropped 4 bases, with 12 bases sitting between them. Per germline, CDR1 SGHTA and CDR2 FQGNSA. The CDR3 is 15 amino acids. TCRdb's table, derived via immunoSEQ multiplex PCR, lists solely in-frame clones and lacks some. The data contain tens of thousands of clones, over 80% of them singletons. The sequenced sample was CD8+ T cells from peripheral blood mononuclear cells, obtained in the third trimester of pregnancy. The V gene is TRBV7-2, the J gene TRBJ1-5, with no clear D. The sequence derives from a female donor with multiple sclerosis, enrolled in a pregnancy study. In DNA form, the CDR3 reads TGTGCCAGCAGCTTAAACACTGTAGCAAATCAGCCCCAGCATTTT. It translates to CASSLNTVANQPQHF.